The rows below give T cell receptor beta chains drawn from one sample of a study of T cell responses to AZD1222 COVID-19 vaccine. Profiling relied on immunoSEQ multiplex PCR, and the TCRdb table lists in-frame clones only, not all of them. Among about 98,000 clones, about 86% were seen once, and the ten largest hold about 5%. The material sequenced was peripheral blood, taken on day 0 of AZD1222 vaccination. The receptors shown here come from an adult in good health. Each CDR3 is given with its conserved first and last residue. The D gene is left open where the match is weak. Size is stated for part of the rows, as once, few or many counts, or as a class when the clone is expanded.

J: TRBJ2-5
size: -
length: 13
D: -
V: TRBV6-2/TRBV6-3
DNA: TGTGCCAGCAGTTACACGGGGCCTCCGGCCCAGTACTTC
CDR3: CASSYTGPPAQYF

J: TRBJ2-2
size: -
length: 17
D: -
V: TRBV5-1
DNA: TGCGCCAGCAGCTTGGCCAACGGGGGCGCGAACACCGGGGAGCTGTTTTTT
CDR3: CASSLANGGANTGELFF

J: TRBJ2-2
size: many
length: 15
D: TRBD1
V: TRBV6-5
DNA: TGTGCCAGCAGTTCCGGGACAGGCGACACCGGGGAGCTGTTTTTT
CDR3: CASSSGTGDTGELFF

J: TRBJ2-2
size: -
length: 15
D: -
V: TRBV30
DNA: TGTGCCTGGAGTGTCGGGACGACTTTCGCCGGGGAGCTGTTTTTT
CDR3: CAWSVGTTFAGELFF

J: TRBJ2-2
size: once
length: 15
D: -
V: TRBV4-1
DNA: TGCGCCAGCAGCCCAACCCCACGTCTCACCGGGGAGCTGTTTTTT
CDR3: CASSPTPRLTGELFF

J: TRBJ1-5
size: -
length: 13
D: -
V: TRBV6-5
DNA: TGTGCCAGCGGGAGGGGAGGCAATCAGCCCCAGCATTTT
CDR3: CASGRGGNQPQHF

J: TRBJ1-6
size: -
length: 16
D: -
V: TRBV10-3
DNA: TGTGCCATCAGTGAGGGTAATTCGGTCCCTTGGAGAAGTCTCCACTTT
CDR3: CAISEGNSVPWRSLHF

J: TRBJ1-6
size: -
length: 15
D: -
V: TRBV7-3
DNA: TGTGCCAGCAGCTTAACAGCGAGCTATAATTCACCCCTCCACTTT
CDR3: CASSLTASYNSPLHF

J: TRBJ2-1
size: few
length: 21
D: TRBD2
V: TRBV2
DNA: TGTGCCAGCAGTGCCGGGACAGGGAGGAGGACTAGCGGGAATCGGGGCAATGAGCAGTTCTTC
CDR3: CASSAGTGRRTSGNRGNEQFF

J: TRBJ2-5
size: -
length: 16
D: -
V: TRBV5-5
DNA: TGTGCCAGCAGCCCCAATCTCGACAGGACCTTCGGGACCCAGTACTTC
CDR3: CASSPNLDRTFGTQYF

J: TRBJ1-5
size: -
length: 14
D: -
V: TRBV9
DNA: TGTGCCAGCAGCCGTGACGTAAGCAATCAGCCCCAGCATTTT
CDR3: CASSRDVSNQPQHF

J: TRBJ2-5
size: -
length: 14
D: -
V: TRBV24-1
DNA: TGTGCCACCAGTGATTGGACACATAAAGAGACCCAGTACTTC
CDR3: CATSDWTHKETQYF

J: TRBJ1-2
size: -
length: 14
D: -
V: TRBV30
DNA: TGTGCCTGGACCCCCGACGGGGCGAGGTATGGCTACACCTTC
CDR3: CAWTPDGARYGYTF